A selection of T cell receptor beta chains follows, all from one sample in a study of OX40 agonist ivuxolimab in advanced cancers. Libraries were prepared by immunoSEQ multiplex PCR; TCRdb keeps only in-frame clonotypes and omits some of them. Here the sample spans about 94,000 clones, 94% being singletons. Here the sequenced sample was CD4+ or CD8+ T cells sorted from blood, taken in a trial of the OX40 agonist ivuxolimab. Receptors were obtained from an adult with an advanced solid tumor such as melanoma, head and neck, liver or kidney cancer. Each CDR3 is given with its conserved first and last residue. A D gene is named only where the DNA matches it firmly. Not all rows give a size; the values are once, few, many and, for expanded clones, a class.

J gene,V gene,clone size,D gene,CDR3 protein,CDR3 DNA
TRBJ2-7,TRBV6-6,-,TRBD1,CASSLRPGGMNEQYF,TGTGCCAGCAGCCTAAGACCAGGGGGCATGAACGAGCAGTACTTC
TRBJ1-3,TRBV19,-,-,CASSIYGLENTIYF,TGTGCCAGTAGTATTTACGGCCTGGAAAACACCATATATTTT
TRBJ2-6,TRBV7-2,-,-,CASSFGRNSGANVLTF,TGTGCCAGCAGCTTTGGACGGAACTCTGGGGCCAACGTCCTGACTTTC
TRBJ2-7,TRBV7-2,once,TRBD1,CASSFNDWDRSYEQYF,TGTGCCAGCAGCTTCAACGACTGGGACAGATCTTACGAGCAGTACTTC
TRBJ1-4,TRBV2,-,TRBD1,CASRTGSGDEKLFF,TGTGCCAGCAGGACAGGGTCGGGGGACGAAAAACTGTTTTTT
TRBJ1-5,TRBV27,-,-,CASSSRWDQPQHF,TGTGCCAGCAGTTCGCGCTGGGATCAGCCCCAGCATTTT
TRBJ2-7,TRBV5-1,-,TRBD1,CASSPGQGLGYEQYF,TGCGCCAGCAGCCCCGGACAGGGGTTAGGGTACGAGCAGTACTTC
TRBJ1-3,TRBV5-1,-,TRBD1,CASSIGLGGVGGNTIYF,TGCGCCAGCTCAATTGGACTAGGGGGCGTTGGTGGAAACACCATATATTTT
TRBJ2-1,TRBV5-4,-,-,CASSLEPRRAIYNEQFF,TGTGCCAGCAGCTTGGAGCCTAGAAGGGCGATATACAATGAGCAGTTCTTC
TRBJ1-1,TRBV2,-,TRBD1,CASRSTGGVTEAFF,TGTGCCAGCAGGTCTACAGGGGGCGTAACTGAAGCTTTCTTT
TRBJ1-2,TRBV19,-,TRBD1,CASSIEDRVYGYTF,TGTGCCAGTAGTATAGAGGACAGGGTGTATGGCTACACCTTC